These T cell receptor beta chains were read from a single sample in a study of somatic mutations in cytotoxic T cells in rheumatoid arthritis. Only in-frame clones appear in the TCRdb table, and some are missing; sequencing was by immunoSEQ multiplex PCR. This sample has over 15,000 clones; about 83% occur once, and the top ten carry 10% to 11%. Material for sequencing was CD8+ T cells sorted from blood. These receptors originate from a man aged 18-30 years with rheumatoid arthritis. CDR3s include the opening cysteine and the closing phenylalanine or tryptophan. A D gene is named only where the DNA matches it firmly. Size values are once, few and many counts, or a class for expanded clones, and some rows have none.

D	J	V	size	CDR3	DNA
TRBD2	TRBJ2-5	TRBV5-5	-	CASSLPSGQETQYF	TGTGCCAGCAGCTTGCCTAGCGGGCAAGAGACCCAGTACTTC
TRBD1	TRBJ1-1	TRBV6-5	few	CASSSSTGGHTEAFF	TGTGCCAGCAGCAGTTCGACAGGGGGGCACACTGAAGCTTTCTTT
TRBD1	TRBJ1-2	TRBV4-2	-	CASSQEETGGYGYTF	TGTGCCAGCAGCCAAGAGGAAACAGGGGGCTATGGCTACACCTTC
-	TRBJ1-5	TRBV21-1	-	CASSKGRVWPQHF	TGTGCCAGCAGCAAAGGGAGGGTTTGGCCCCAGCATTTT
TRBD1	TRBJ2-7	TRBV14	-	CASSPFGTGDSYEQYF	TGTGCCAGCAGCCCTTTCGGGACAGGCGACTCCTACGAGCAGTACTTC
TRBD2	TRBJ2-7	TRBV4-2	few	CASSQEVAGGPVEQYF	TGTGCCAGCAGCCAAGAAGTTGCGGGGGGGCCCGTCGAGCAGTACTTC
-	TRBJ2-1	TRBV19	once	CASSMRGQGHYNEQFF	TGTGCCAGTAGTATGCGTGGGCAGGGCCACTACAATGAGCAGTTCTTC
-	TRBJ2-4	TRBV9	-	CASSVDGASKNIQYF	TGTGCCAGCAGCGTAGACGGAGCCTCCAAAAACATTCAGTACTTC
TRBD1	TRBJ2-7	TRBV9	-	CASSLRDRGEQYF	TGTGCCAGCAGCCTTAGGGACAGGGGTGAGCAGTACTTC
-	TRBJ1-6	TRBV4-1	-	CASSPINSPLHF	TGCGCCAGCAGCCCAATTAATTCACCCCTCCACTTT
-	TRBJ1-2	TRBV19	-	CASSFDFYGYTF	TGTGCCAGTAGTTTCGACTTCTATGGCTACACCTTC
TRBD1	TRBJ1-2	TRBV30	few	CAWWTGTYGYTF	TGTGCCTGGTGGACAGGGACCTATGGCTACACCTTC
-	TRBJ2-5	TRBV2	-	CASSESIAGAGETQYF	TGTGCCAGCAGTGAATCGATCGCAGGGGCAGGGGAGACCCAGTACTTC
-	TRBJ2-1	TRBV6-5	-	CASSYSGRAFYNEQFF	TGTGCCAGCAGTTACTCTGGAAGGGCCTTCTACAATGAGCAGTTCTTC
-	TRBJ1-1	TRBV6-1	-	CASSEGGTGLLNTEAFF	TGTGCCAGCAGTGAAGGGGGGACGGGCCTATTAAACACTGAAGCTTTCTTT
-	TRBJ1-5	TRBV6-5	-	CASSYSTSHQPQHF	TGTGCCAGCAGTTACTCGACTTCGCATCAGCCCCAGCATTTT